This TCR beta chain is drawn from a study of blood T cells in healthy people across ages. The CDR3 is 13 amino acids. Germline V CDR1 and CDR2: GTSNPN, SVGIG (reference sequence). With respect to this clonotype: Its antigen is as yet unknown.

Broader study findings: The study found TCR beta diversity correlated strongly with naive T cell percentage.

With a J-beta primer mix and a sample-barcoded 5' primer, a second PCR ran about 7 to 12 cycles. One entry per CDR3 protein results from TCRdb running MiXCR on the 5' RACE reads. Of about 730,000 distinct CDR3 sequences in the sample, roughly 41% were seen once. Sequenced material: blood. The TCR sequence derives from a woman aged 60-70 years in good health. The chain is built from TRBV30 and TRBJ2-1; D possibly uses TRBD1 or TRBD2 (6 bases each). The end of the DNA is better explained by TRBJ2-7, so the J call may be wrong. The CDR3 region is CAYSGGAPLEQYF. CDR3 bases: TGTGCCTACTCCGGGGGCGCCCCGCTCGAGCAGTACTTC.